These 22 T cell receptor beta chains originate from one sample sequenced in a study of cytomegalovirus exposure and HLA in healthy donors (dated by TCRdb to between 2016 and 2019). The receptor library was made with the immunoSEQ multiplex PCR assay. The multiplex PCR relied on a mix of 60 forward primers for TCR Vbeta segments and 13 reverse primers for TCR Jbeta segments. In its TCRdb copy, this immuneACCESS table keeps in-frame sequences only and misses some clones. Where compared with another copy, unresolved V genes explain less than half of these, and the others have no known cause. Here the sample has around 130,000 clones; about three quarters occur a single time. Of the sample, 6% to 8.5% is held by the ten largest clones. Sequenced: PBMCs. The receptors were gathered from a man aged 35 to 55 in good health and CMV-seropositive.

For this clone: Germline is not matched at one junction end, which may reflect a read error. The J gene is TRBJ2-5, the V gene TRBV7-7; TRBD1 is a possible D gene (6 bases). The CDR3 runs 14 residues. Germline loops: CDR1 SSHAT, CDR2 FNYEAQ (reference sequence). CDR3 amino acids: CASSLTMDSETQYF. In DNA, the CDR3 is TGTGCTAGCAGCTTAACCATGGACAGTGAGACCCAGTACTTC. Variable domain in full (rest from reference TRBV7-7 and TRBJ2-5): GAGVSQSPRYKVTKRGQDVTLRCDPISSHATLYWYQQALGQGPEFLTYFNYEAQPDKSGLPSDRFSAERPEGSISTLTIQRTEQRDSAMYRCASSLTMDSETQYFGPGTRLLVL.

The genes are TRBV9 and TRBJ2-7, with D maybe TRBD2 (7 bases). CDR3 length equals 15 residues. Germline CDR1 and CDR2: SGDLS and YYNGEE. V lost 2 bases and J lost 2, with 14 bases in between. The CDR3 spells CASSVGGTYTYEQYF. The CDR3 DNA reads as TGTGCCAGCAGCGTCGGGGGGACATATACCTACGAGCAGTACTTC.

The J gene is TRBJ2-2, the V gene TRBV7-2; 7 nucleotides match TRBD1. Trimming took 5 bases from V and 5 from J; bases not matched to a gene: 5. Germline lookup yields CDR1 SGHTA and CDR2 FQGNSA. CDR3 size: 14 residues. Here the CDR3 reads CASSTLTGTGELFF. CDR3 DNA sequence: TGTGCCAGCAGCACCCTGACAGGGACCGGGGAGCTGTTTTTT.

This clone was seen a handful of times. This chain connects TRBV29-1 to TRBJ2-2; TRBD1 matches 9 bases. CDR3 size: 16 residues. The germline CDR1 and CDR2 sequences are SQVTM and ANQGSEA. The ends lost 2 bases at V and 1 base at J; junction bases unmatched: 5. CDR3 DNA: TGCAGCGTTGAAACGGGGACAGGGAGGAACACCGGGGAGCTGTTTTTT. Encoded protein: CSVETGTGRNTGELFF.

The genes are TRBV7-9 and TRBJ2-3; possibly TRBD2 for D (5 bases). Germline lookup yields CDR1 SEHNR and CDR2 FQNEAQ (reference sequence). The CDR3 sequence is 16 residues long. Trimming took off 1 base at V and 2 bases at J, with 13 bases between the two ends. The chain's CDR3 is CASSLGSGVLTDTQYF. For the CDR3, the DNA is TGTGCCAGCAGCTTAGGCTCCGGGGTTCTCACAGATACGCAGTATTTT.

Of note for this clone: The same CDR3 also results from other DNA sequences found in this sample. The gene calls are TRBV5-1 and TRBJ2-3; D is unresolved. Trimming removed 0 bases from V and 0 bases from J, with 5 bases in between. The CDR3 covers 14 residues. From germline, CDR1 is SGHRS and CDR2 YFSETQ. Here the CDR3 reads CASSLGGSTDTQYF. The CDR3 coding sequence is TGCGCCAGCAGCTTGGGCGGTAGCACAGATACGCAGTATTTT.

V gene TRBV7-6 combines with J gene TRBJ2-7; weak D call: TRBD2 (5 bases). Germline loops: CDR1 SGHVS, CDR2 FNYEAQ. V lost 1 base and J 5 bases, leaving 12 bases between the germline ends. CDR3 size: 14 residues. The CDR3 protein is CASSLVVASHEQYF. The DNA of the CDR3 is TGTGCCAGCAGCTTAGTTGTCGCTAGCCACGAGCAGTACTTC.

This chain joins TRBV7-9 and TRBJ2-4; D possibly corresponds to TRBD2 (5 bases). CDR1 is SEHNR and CDR2 is FQNEAQ in the germline V gene (reference sequence). The CDR3 spans 16 residues. V was shortened by 2 bases and J by 1 base, with 12 bases between the two germline ends. CDR3 sequence (DNA): TGTGCCAGCAGCTTACCCGGGGTAGGGGCCAAAAACATTCAGTACTTC. It encodes CASSLPGVGAKNIQYF.

V and J are TRBV29-1 and TRBJ1-5, with 9 bases fitting TRBD1. V gave up 6 bases and J gave up 0 bases; unmatched junction bases: 3. The CDR3 has 14 amino acids. Germline V gene sequence: CDR1 SQVTM, CDR2 ANQGSEA. The CDR3 bases are TGCAGCGTGAGGACAGGGGATAGCAATCAGCCCCAGCATTTT. Translating gives CSVRTGDSNQPQHF.

This clone was seen just once. The rearrangement joins TRBV5-1 to TRBJ2-1, with no clear D. CDR1 and CDR2 from the germline V gene are SGHRS and YFSETQ. The CDR3 has 15 residues. Trimming cost V 0 bases and J 10 bases, with 17 bases left between them. The CDR3 region is CASSLASDHLIEQFF. CDR3 DNA: TGCGCCAGCAGCTTGGCGAGCGACCACCTGATCGAGCAGTTCTTC.

This chain uses TRBV6-6 with TRBJ1-3; 8 bases match TRBD1. Germline values: CDR1 MNHNY, CDR2 SVGAGI (reference sequence). The CDR3 is 16 residues long. V was pared by 6 bases and J by 0 bases, with 7 bases of the junction left unmatched. CDR3 in amino acids: CASSQGAASSGNTIYF. CDR3 DNA sequence: TGTGCCAGCAGCCAGGGGGCCGCGAGCTCTGGAAACACCATATATTTT.

The rearrangement uses TRBV6-4 and TRBJ1-1, with D unresolved. From germline, CDR1 is MRHNA and CDR2 SNTAGT. Trimming stripped 6 bases from V and 6 bases from J, with 14 bases between. This CDR3 region has 13 residues. The CDR3 DNA sequence: TGTGCCAGCAGGGGATCAGATAGCGCTGAAGCTTTCTTT. This translates into CASRGSDSAEAFF.

V gene TRBV9 combines with J gene TRBJ2-3; 8 nucleotides align to TRBD1. Losses at the gene ends were 7 bases for V and 3 bases for J; bases not matched to a gene: 7. CDR3 length: 14 amino acids. Per germline, CDR1 SGDLS and CDR2 YYNGEE. CDR3 residues: CASVPGGITDTQYF. As DNA, the CDR3 is TGTGCCAGCGTTCCAGGGGGCATAACAGATACGCAGTATTTT.

The chain employs TRBV6-6 and TRBJ1-5; D remains unclear. The CDR3 contains 15 residues. The V and J ends lost 1 base and 0 bases respectively, with 7 bases between them. Germline CDR1 reads MNHNY; CDR2 reads SVGAGI (reference sequence). The CDR3 here is CASSYFTPSNQPQHF. In nucleotides, the CDR3 is TGTGCCAGCAGTTACTTCACACCTAGCAATCAGCCCCAGCATTTT.

V usage is TRBV28 and J usage is TRBJ1-1, with D perhaps TRBD1 (5 bases). CDR1 is MDHEN and CDR2 is SYDVKM in the germline V gene. The CDR3 is 13 residues long. Trimming removed 6 bases at V and 1 base at J, with 9 bases between. The CDR3 reads CASSTDKNTEAFF. CDR3 DNA sequence: TGTGCCAGCAGCACGGACAAGAACACTGAAGCTTTCTTT.

The chain uses TRBV10-1 and TRBJ1-5, with 7 bases lining up with TRBD1. V shed 5 bases and J 6 bases; nucleotides not matched to a gene: 7. The germline V gene encodes CDR1 WNHNN and CDR2 SYGVQD (reference sequence). The CDR3 runs 14 residues. CDR3 bases: TGCGCCAGCAGTTTGACACGACAGGGTCAGCCCCAGCATTTT. This encodes CASSLTRQGQPQHF.

This chain connects TRBV5-1 to TRBJ1-1, with 8 bases aligning to TRBD1. From germline, CDR1 is SGHRS and CDR2 YFSETQ. This CDR3 is built from 15 residues. With V trimmed by 4 bases and J by 0 bases, 5 bases remained unmatched. DNA for the CDR3: TGCGCCAGCAGCGGGGGACAGGTCATGAACACTGAAGCTTTCTTT. Its translation is CASSGGQVMNTEAFF.

This chain links TRBV2 with TRBJ2-2; D is uncertain. The ends were cut back, 6 bases at V and 3 bases at J, with 5 bases in the middle. Germline V gives CDR1 SNHLY, CDR2 FYNNEI. CDR3 size: 12 residues. CDR3 loop: CASSEYTGELFF. In DNA, the CDR3 is TGTGCCAGCAGCGAGTACACCGGGGAGCTGTTTTTT.

This sequence joins TRBV6-6 and TRBJ1-1; D is ambiguous. The CDR3 spans 14 residues. In germline, CDR1 is MNHNY, CDR2 SVGAGI (reference sequence). V was clipped by 5 bases and J by 0 bases, with 10 bases between them. DNA for the CDR3: TGTGCCAGCAGTCTAGCCCTTATGAACACTGAAGCTTTCTTT. This codes for CASSLALMNTEAFF.

The genes are TRBV27 and TRBJ2-3; D not certain. Germline lookup yields CDR1 MNHEY and CDR2 SMNVEV (reference sequence). V was trimmed by 5 bases and J by 2 bases, leaving 5 bases between them. This CDR3 is 12 amino acids long. Written as DNA, the CDR3 is TGTGCCAGCAGTCAAGCCACAGATACGCAGTATTTT. Encoded protein: CASSQATDTQYF.

The chain uses TRBV5-1 and TRBJ2-2; D is unclear. CDR1 and CDR2 from the germline V gene are SGHRS and YFSETQ. V was trimmed by 4 bases and J by 6 bases, leaving 7 bases between them. The CDR3 sequence is 12 residues long. CDR3 sequence reads: CASSIYPGELFF. CDR3 bases: TGCGCCAGCAGCATTTATCCCGGGGAGCTGTTTTTT. Combining the CDR3 with reference TRBV5-1 and TRBJ2-2 gives the whole variable domain KAGVTQTPRYLIKTRGQQVTLSCSPISGHRSVSWYQQTPGQGLQFLFEYFSETQRNKGNFPGRFSGRQFSNSRSEMNVSTLELGDSALYLCASSIYPGELFFGEGSRLTVL.

This clone was picked up one time. The rearrangement uses TRBV28 and TRBJ2-7, with 15 bases matching TRBD2. Unmatched junction bases numbered 3, after V lost 2 bases and J lost 7 bases. This CDR3 region has 15 residues. Germline CDR1 reads MDHEN; CDR2 reads SYDVKM. CDR3 protein: CASSLGLAGGREQYF. The CDR3, as DNA: TGTGCCAGCAGTTTAGGACTAGCGGGAGGGCGTGAGCAGTACTTC.